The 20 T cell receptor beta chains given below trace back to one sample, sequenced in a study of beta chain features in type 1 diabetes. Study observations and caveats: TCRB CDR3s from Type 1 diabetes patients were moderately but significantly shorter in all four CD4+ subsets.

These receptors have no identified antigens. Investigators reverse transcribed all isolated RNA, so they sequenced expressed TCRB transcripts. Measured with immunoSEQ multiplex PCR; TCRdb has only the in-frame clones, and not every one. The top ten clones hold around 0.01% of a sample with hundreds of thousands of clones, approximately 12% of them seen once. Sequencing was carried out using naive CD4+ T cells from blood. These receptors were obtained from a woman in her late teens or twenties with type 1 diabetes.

The CDR3 spells CASTSGTGVYGYTF. The DNA for the CDR3 is TGTGCCAGCACCTCCGGTACAGGGGTTTATGGCTACACCTTC. The chain has TRBV7-2 and TRBJ1-2; the match to TRBD1 covers 7 bases. The germline V gene encodes CDR1 SGHTA and CDR2 FQGNSA. The trim removed 7 bases at V and 5 bases at J, leaving 10 bases unmatched. There are 14 residues in the CDR3.

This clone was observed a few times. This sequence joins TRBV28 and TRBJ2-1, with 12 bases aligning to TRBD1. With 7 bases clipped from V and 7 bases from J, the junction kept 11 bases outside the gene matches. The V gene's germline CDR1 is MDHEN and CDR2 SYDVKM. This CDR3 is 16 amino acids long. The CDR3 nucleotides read TGTGCCAGCACCTATTACCGGGACAGGGGGCTAAATGAGCAGTTCTTC. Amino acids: CASTYYRDRGLNEQFF.

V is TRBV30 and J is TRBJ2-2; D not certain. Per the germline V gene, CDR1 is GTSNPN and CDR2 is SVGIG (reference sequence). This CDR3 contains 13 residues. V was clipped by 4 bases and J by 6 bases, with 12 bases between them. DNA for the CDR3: TGTGCCTGGAAACCGCTAGTTGCCGGGGAGCTGTTTTTT. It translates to CAWKPLVAGELFF.

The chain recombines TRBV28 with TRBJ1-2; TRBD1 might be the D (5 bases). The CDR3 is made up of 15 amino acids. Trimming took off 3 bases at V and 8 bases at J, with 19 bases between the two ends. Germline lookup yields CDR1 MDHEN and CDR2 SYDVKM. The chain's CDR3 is CASSLVGQGSEGYTF. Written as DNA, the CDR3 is TGTGCCAGCAGTTTGGTGGGGCAGGGCTCGGAGGGCTACACCTTC.

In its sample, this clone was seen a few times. Here the CDR3 DNA reads TGTGCCAGCAGCCAGAAACAGGGAAAACACACTGAAGCTTTCTTT. It specifies CASSQKQGKHTEAFF. The rearrangement joins TRBV4-2 to TRBJ1-1; weak D call: TRBD1 (6 bases). This CDR3 region has 15 residues. The germline V and J ends were trimmed by 3 bases and 3 bases, with 14 bases remaining between them. Germline CDR1 is LGHNA and CDR2 is YNFKEQ.

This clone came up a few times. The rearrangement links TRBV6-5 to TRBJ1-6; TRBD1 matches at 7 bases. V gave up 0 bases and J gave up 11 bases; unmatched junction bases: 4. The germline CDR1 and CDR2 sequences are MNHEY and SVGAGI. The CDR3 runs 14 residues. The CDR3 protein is CASSYSAGGTPLHF. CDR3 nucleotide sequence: TGTGCCAGCAGTTACTCCGCAGGGGGTACACCCCTCCACTTT.

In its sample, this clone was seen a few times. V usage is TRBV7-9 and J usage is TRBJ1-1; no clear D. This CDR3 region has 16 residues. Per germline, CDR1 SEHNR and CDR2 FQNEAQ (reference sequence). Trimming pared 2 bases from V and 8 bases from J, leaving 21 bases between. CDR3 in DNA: TGTGCCAGCAGCTTAAGTAGAGGTTGGCTGAACCCCGAAGCTTTCTTT. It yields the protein CASSLSRGWLNPEAFF. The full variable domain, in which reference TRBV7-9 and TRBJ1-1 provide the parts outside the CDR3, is DTGVSQNPRHKITKRGQNVTFRCDPISEHNRLYWYRQTLGQGPEFLTYFQNEAQLEKSRLLSDRFSAERPKGSFSTLEIQRTEQGDSAMYLCASSLSRGWLNPEAFFGQGTRLTVV.

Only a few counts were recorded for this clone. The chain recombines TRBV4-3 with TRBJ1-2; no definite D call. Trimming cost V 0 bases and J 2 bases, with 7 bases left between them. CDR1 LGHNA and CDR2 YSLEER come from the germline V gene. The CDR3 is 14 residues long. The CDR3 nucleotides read TGCGCCAGCAGCCAAGATCAACAGAACTATGGCTACACCTTC. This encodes CASSQDQQNYGYTF.

The CDR3 is CSVLQNLSGNTIYF. CDR3 in DNA: TGCAGCGTTTTGCAGAATCTCTCTGGAAACACCATATATTTT. The chain is built from TRBV29-1 and TRBJ1-3, with D unresolved. V was trimmed by 5 bases and J by 0 bases, leaving 11 bases between them. The CDR3 runs 14 residues. CDR1 and CDR2 (germline): SQVTM, ANQGSEA.

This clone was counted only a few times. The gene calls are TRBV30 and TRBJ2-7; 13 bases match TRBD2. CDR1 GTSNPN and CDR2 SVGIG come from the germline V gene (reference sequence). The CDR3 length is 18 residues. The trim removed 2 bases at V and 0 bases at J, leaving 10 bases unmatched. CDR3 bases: TGTGCCTGGAGTAAGGTCAGGACTAGCGGGAGTTACTCCTACGAGCAGTACTTC. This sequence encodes CAWSKVRTSGSYSYEQYF.

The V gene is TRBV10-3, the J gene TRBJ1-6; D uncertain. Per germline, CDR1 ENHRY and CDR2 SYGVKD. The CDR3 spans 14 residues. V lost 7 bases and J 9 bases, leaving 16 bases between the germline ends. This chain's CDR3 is CAITPETRGSPLHF. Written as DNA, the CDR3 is TGTGCCATCACCCCCGAAACCCGAGGTTCACCCCTCCACTTT.

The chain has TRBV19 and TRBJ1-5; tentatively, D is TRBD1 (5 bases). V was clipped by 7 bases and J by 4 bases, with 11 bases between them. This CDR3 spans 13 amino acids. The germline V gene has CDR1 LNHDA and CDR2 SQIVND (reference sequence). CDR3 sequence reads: CASMGQPNQPQHF. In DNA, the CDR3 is TGTGCCAGTATGGGGCAGCCAAATCAGCCCCAGCATTTT.

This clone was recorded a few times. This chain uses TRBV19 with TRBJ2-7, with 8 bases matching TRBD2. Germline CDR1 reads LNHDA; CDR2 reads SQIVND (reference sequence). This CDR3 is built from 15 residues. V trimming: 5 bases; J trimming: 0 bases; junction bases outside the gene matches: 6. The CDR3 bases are TGTGCCAGTAGTGGGCCGGGGGGGCCCTCCTACGAGCAGTACTTC. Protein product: CASSGPGGPSYEQYF.

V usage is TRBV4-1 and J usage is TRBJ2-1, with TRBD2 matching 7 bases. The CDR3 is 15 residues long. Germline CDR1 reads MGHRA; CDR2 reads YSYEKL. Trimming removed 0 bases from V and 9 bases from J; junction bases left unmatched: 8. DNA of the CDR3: TGCGCCAGCAGCCAAGATGGTCGGGGGGAGACTGAGCAGTTCTTC. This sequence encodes CASSQDGRGETEQFF.

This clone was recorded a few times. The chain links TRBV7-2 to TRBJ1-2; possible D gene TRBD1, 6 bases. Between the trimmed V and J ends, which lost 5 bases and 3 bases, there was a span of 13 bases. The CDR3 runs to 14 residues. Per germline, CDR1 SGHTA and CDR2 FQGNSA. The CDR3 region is CASSIQGSDYGYTF. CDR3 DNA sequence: TGTGCCAGCAGCATCCAGGGGAGCGACTATGGCTACACCTTC. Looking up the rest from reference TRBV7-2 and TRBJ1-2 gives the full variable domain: GAGVSQSPSNKVTEKGKDVELRCDPISGHTALYWYRQSLGQGLEFLIYFQGNSAPDKSGLPSDRFSAERTGGSVSTLTIQRTQQEDSAVYLCASSIQGSDYGYTFGSGTRLTVV.

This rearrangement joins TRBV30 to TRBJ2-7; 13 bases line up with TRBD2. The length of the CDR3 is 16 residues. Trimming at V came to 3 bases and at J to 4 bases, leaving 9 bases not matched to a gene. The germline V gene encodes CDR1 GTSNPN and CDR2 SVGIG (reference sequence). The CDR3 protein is CAWRAPGLAGRYEQYF. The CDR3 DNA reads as TGTGCCTGGAGGGCGCCGGGACTAGCGGGGAGATACGAGCAGTACTTC. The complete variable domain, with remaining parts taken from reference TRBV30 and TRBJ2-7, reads SQTIHQWPATLVQPVGSPLSLECTVEGTSNPNLYWYRQAAGRGLQLLFYSVGIGQISSEVPQNLSASRPQDRQFILSSKKLLLSDSGFYLCAWRAPGLAGRYEQYFGPGTRLTVT.

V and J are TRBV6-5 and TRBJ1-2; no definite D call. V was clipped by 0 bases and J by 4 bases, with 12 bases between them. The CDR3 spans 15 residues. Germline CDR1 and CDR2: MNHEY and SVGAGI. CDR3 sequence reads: CASSYSFNSGYGYTF. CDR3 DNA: TGTGCCAGCAGTTACTCGTTTAACAGCGGCTATGGCTACACCTTC.

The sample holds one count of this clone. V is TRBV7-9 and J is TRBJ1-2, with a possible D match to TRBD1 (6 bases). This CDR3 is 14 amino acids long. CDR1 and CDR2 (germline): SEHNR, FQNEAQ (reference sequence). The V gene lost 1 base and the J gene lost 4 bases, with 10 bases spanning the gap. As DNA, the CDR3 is TGTGCCAGCAGCTTAGAGGGAGGGGGCTATGGCTACACCTTC. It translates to CASSLEGGGYGYTF.

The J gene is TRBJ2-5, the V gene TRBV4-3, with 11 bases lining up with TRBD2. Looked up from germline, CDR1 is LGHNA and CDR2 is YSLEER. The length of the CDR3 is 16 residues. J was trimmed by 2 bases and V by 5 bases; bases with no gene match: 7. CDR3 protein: CASSSQIAGGQETQYF. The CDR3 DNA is TGCGCCAGCAGCTCACAGATAGCGGGAGGGCAAGAGACCCAGTACTTC.

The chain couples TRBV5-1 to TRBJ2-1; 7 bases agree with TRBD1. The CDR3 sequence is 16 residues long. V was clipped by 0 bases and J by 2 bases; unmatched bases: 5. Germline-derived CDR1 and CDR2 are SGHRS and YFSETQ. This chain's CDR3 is CASSLETGVPYNEQFF. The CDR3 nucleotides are TGCGCCAGCAGCTTGGAAACAGGGGTCCCCTACAATGAGCAGTTCTTC.